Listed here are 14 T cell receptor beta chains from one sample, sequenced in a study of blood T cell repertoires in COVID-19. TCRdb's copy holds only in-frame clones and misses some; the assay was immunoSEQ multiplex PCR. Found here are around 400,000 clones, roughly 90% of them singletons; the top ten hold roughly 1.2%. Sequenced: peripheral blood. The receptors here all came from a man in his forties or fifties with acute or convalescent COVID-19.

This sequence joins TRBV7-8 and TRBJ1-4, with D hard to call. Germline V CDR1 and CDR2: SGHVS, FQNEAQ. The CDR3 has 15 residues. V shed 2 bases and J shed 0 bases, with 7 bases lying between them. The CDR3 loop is CASSLSRPTNEKLFF. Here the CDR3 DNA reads TGTGCCAGCAGCTTATCCCGTCCAACTAATGAAAAACTGTTTTTT.

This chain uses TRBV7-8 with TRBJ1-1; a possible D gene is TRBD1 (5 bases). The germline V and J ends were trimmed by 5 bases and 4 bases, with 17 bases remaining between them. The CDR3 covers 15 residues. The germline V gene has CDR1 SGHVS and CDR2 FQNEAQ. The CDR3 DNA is TGTGCCAGCAGCATAGGACGGGCGGGGGGCACTGAAGCTTTCTTT. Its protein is CASSIGRAGGTEAFF.

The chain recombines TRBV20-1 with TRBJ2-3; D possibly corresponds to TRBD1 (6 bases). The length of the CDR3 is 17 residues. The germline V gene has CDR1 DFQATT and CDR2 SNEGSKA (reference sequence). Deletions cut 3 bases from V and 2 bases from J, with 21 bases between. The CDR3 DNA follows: TGCAGTGCTAGTTTTTGGGGGAACAGGGAAAACACAGATACGCAGTATTTT. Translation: CSASFWGNRENTDTQYF.

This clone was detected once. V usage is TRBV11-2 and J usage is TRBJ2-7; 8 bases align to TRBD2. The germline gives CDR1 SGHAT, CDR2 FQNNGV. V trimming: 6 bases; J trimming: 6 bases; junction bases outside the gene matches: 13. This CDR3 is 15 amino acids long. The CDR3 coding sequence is TGTGCCAGCAGACCCCTCCCCGGGAGGGGTAGCGAGCAGTACTTC. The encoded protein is CASRPLPGRGSEQYF.

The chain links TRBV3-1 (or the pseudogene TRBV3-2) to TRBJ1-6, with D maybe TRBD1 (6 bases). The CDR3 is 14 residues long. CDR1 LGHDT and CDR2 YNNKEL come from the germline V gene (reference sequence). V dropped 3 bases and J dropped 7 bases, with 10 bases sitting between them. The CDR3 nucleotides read TGTGCCAGCAGCCAGTCGGACAGAAATTCACCCCTCCACTTT. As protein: CASSQSDRNSPLHF.

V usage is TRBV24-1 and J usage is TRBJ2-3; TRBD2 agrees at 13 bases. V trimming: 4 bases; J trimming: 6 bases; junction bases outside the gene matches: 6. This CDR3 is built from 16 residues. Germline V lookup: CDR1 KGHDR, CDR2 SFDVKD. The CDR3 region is CATSDTLAGGPDTQYF. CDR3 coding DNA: TGTGCCACCAGTGACACACTAGCGGGGGGGCCGGATACGCAGTATTTT.

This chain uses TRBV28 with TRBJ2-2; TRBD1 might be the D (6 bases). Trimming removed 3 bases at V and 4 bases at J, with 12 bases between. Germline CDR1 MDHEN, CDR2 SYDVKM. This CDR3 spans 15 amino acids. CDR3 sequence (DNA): TGTGCCAGCAGTTTGGGGGCCCGCCGCACCGGGGAGCTGTTTTTT. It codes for CASSLGARRTGELFF.

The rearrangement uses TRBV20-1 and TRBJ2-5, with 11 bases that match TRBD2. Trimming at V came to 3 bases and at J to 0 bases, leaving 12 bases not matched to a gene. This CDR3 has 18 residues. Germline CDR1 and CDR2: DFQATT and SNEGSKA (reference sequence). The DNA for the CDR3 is TGCAGTGCTAGTTTATGGACTAGCGGGTCGGAGTACCAAGAGACCCAGTACTTC. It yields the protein CSASLWTSGSEYQETQYF.

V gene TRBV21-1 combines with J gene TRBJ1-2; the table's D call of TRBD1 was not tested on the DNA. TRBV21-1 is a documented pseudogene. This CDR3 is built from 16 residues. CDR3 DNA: TGTGCCAGCAGCAAGAACTCGACAGGGACTTACTATGGCTACACCTTC. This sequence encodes CASSKNSTGTYYGYTF.

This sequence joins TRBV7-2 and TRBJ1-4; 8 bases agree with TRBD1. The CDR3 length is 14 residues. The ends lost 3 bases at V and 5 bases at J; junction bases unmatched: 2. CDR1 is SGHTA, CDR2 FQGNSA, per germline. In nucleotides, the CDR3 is TGTGCCAGCAGCTTTGGACAGGGAAATGAAAAACTGTTTTTT. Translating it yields CASSFGQGNEKLFF.

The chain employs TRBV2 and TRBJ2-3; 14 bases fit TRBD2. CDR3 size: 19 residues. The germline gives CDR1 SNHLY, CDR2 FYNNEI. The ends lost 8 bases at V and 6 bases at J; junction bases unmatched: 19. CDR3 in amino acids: CASEAAGTSGSDIADTQYF. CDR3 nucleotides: TGTGCCAGCGAAGCAGCCGGGACTAGCGGGAGCGATATCGCGGATACGCAGTATTTT.

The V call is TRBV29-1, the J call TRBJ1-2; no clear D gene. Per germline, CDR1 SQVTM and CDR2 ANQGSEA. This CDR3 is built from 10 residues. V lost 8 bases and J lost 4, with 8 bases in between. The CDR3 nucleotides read TGCAGCTTCGAGGTCTATGGCTACACCTTC. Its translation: CSFEVYGYTF. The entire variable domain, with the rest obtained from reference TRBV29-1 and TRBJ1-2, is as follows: SAVISQKPSRDICQRGTSLTIQCQVDSQVTMMFWYRQQPGQSLTLIATANQGSEATYESGFVIDKFPISRPNLTFSTLTVSNMSPEDSSIYLCSFEVYGYTFGSGTRLTVV.

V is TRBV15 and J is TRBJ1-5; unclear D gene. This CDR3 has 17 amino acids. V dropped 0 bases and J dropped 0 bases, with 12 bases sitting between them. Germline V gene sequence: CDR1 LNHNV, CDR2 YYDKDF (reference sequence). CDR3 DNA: TGTGCCACCAGCAGAGATCTATCCGGGAATAGCAATCAGCCCCAGCATTTT. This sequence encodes CATSRDLSGNSNQPQHF.

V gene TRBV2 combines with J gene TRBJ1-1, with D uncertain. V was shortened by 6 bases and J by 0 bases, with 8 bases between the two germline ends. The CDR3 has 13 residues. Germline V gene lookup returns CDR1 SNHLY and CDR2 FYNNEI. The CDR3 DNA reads TGTGCCAGCAGCCTAGACGTGAACACTGAAGCTTTCTTT. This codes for CASSLDVNTEAFF.